Listed here is a single T cell receptor (beta chain). The CDR3 loop spans 15 amino acids. Germline V gives CDR1 SGHNT, CDR2 YYREEE (reference sequence). Deletions cut 1 base from V and 1 base from J, with 11 bases between. This sample stems from a study of blood T cell repertoires in COVID-19. Some clones are missing from TCRdb's copy, which holds only in-frame ones; the method was immunoSEQ multiplex PCR. The sample carries about 100,000 clones, over 65% recorded once. The sequenced material came from peripheral blood. V gene TRBV5-4 combines with J gene TRBJ2-5; the D gene is possibly TRBD2 (6 bases). The sequence came from a human donor in a cohort sampled during active COVID-19. DNA for the CDR3: TGTGCCAGCAGCTTGACTAGCTTGCGCCAAGAGACCCAGTACTTC. It is translated as CASSLTSLRQETQYF. The whole variable domain, filled in from reference TRBV5-4 and TRBJ2-5, reads ETGVTQSPTHLIKTRGQQVTLRCSSQSGHNTVSWYQQALGQGPQFIFQYYREEENGRGNFPPRFSGLQFPNYSSELNVNALELDDSALYLCASSLTSLRQETQYFGPGTRLLVL.